The TCR beta chain under discussion was sequenced for a study of human T cells and chemical hapten exposure. As for the study in general: An area of 2 cm by 2 to 2.5 cm on upper inner arm skin received 2% DPC for sensitization. Across its approximately 25 weeks, the study gave patients weekly diphenylcyclopropenone doses to the scalp.

From the RACE reads, TCRdb called clonotypes with MiXCR, one entry per CDR3 protein. This table holds around 40,000 distinct CDR3 sequences, about 13% found once. Time point defined: patch test 3, about 24 weeks after DPC sensitization. Treatment given: therapeutic diphenylcyclopropenone sensitization with weekly scalp DPC. Total RNA was isolated from unfractionated whole blood. Donors were 18 to 70-year-old alopecia patients suitable for DPC. Germline V gene sequence: CDR1 SGHTA, CDR2 FQGTGA. V dropped 4 bases and J dropped 1 base, with 6 bases sitting between them. The length of the CDR3 is 13 residues. This clonotype was counted at least ten times.

The chain recombines TRBV7-3 with TRBJ2-3; D remains unclear. The receptor was derived from a woman between 40 and 50 years old with alopecia areata. Some clones in this sample may be carry-over from other donors' samples. The starting material was whole blood, obtained in connection with sensitization to the hapten diphenylcyclopropenone (DPC). The CDR3 DNA sequence: TGTGCCAGCAGCTCGGGTGGCACAGATACGCAGTATTTT. Residues: CASSSGGTDTQYF. The variable domain in full, with the rest retrieved from reference TRBV7-3 and TRBJ2-3, is GAGVSQTPSNKVTEKGKYVELRCDPISGHTALYWYRQSLGQGPEFLIYFQGTGAADDSGLPNDRFFAVRPEGSVSTLKIQRTERGDSAVYLCASSSGGTDTQYFGPGTRLTVL.